The rows below give T cell receptor beta chains drawn from one sample of a study of cytomegalovirus exposure and HLA in healthy donors. The table came from immunoSEQ multiplex PCR; TCRdb's copy has only in-frame clones and leaves some out. The sample yields some 160,000 clones, about 80% seen once. Sequenced: PBMCs. The receptors here all came from a woman in her forties or fifties in good health and CMV-seronegative. CDR3s include the opening cysteine and the closing phenylalanine or tryptophan. The D gene is left open where the match is weak. Clone sizes are given selectively: once, few, many, or a class where the clone is expanded.

j_call: TRBJ2-7
d_call: TRBD1
v_call: TRBV29-1
clone_size: .
cdr3_aa: CSGGQGATDEQYF
cdr3_nt: TGCAGCGGTGGACAGGGGGCAACGGACGAGCAGTACTTC

j_call: TRBJ2-1
d_call: .
v_call: TRBV5-4
clone_size: .
cdr3_aa: CASTIQGTLSYNEQFF
cdr3_nt: TGTGCCAGCACCATACAGGGGACTCTCTCCTACAATGAGCAGTTCTTC

j_call: TRBJ2-7
d_call: .
v_call: TRBV7-2
clone_size: .
cdr3_aa: CASSLVKWGPKNYEQYF
cdr3_nt: TGTGCCAGCAGCTTAGTTAAGTGGGGGCCGAAAAACTACGAGCAGTACTTC

j_call: TRBJ1-3
d_call: TRBD1
v_call: TRBV11-2
clone_size: .
cdr3_aa: CASSLLGGDSGNTIYF
cdr3_nt: TGTGCCAGCAGCCTCCTAGGGGGCGACTCTGGAAACACCATATATTTT

j_call: TRBJ2-7
d_call: .
v_call: TRBV6-1
clone_size: .
cdr3_aa: CAGRGGATYEQYF
cdr3_nt: TGTGCCGGCAGGGGGGGGGCGACCTACGAGCAGTACTTC

j_call: TRBJ2-3
d_call: TRBD2
v_call: TRBV11-2
clone_size: .
cdr3_aa: CASSQQTSGATDTQYF
cdr3_nt: TGTGCCAGCAGCCAACAGACTAGCGGGGCAACAGATACGCAGTATTTT

j_call: TRBJ1-4
d_call: .
v_call: TRBV14
clone_size: .
cdr3_aa: CASSPTLWTNEKLFF
cdr3_nt: TGTGCCAGCAGTCCCACTTTATGGACTAATGAAAAACTGTTTTTT

j_call: TRBJ2-7
d_call: .
v_call: TRBV7-6
clone_size: once
cdr3_aa: CASSLRLGSSYEQYF
cdr3_nt: TGTGCCAGCAGCTTACGGCTCGGGAGCTCCTACGAGCAGTACTTC

j_call: TRBJ2-1
d_call: TRBD2
v_call: TRBV10-2
clone_size: .
cdr3_aa: CASSGTREFPYNEQFF
cdr3_nt: TGCGCCAGCAGTGGGACGCGGGAGTTCCCCTACAATGAGCAGTTCTTC

j_call: TRBJ2-3
d_call: .
v_call: TRBV9
clone_size: .
cdr3_aa: CASSVDLQRDTQYF
cdr3_nt: TGTGCCAGCAGCGTAGATCTCCAGCGGGATACGCAGTATTTT

j_call: TRBJ1-1
d_call: TRBD1
v_call: TRBV11-1
clone_size: .
cdr3_aa: CASSLDRVAEAFF
cdr3_nt: TGTGCCAGCAGTTTGGACAGGGTGGCTGAAGCTTTCTTT

j_call: TRBJ2-1
d_call: TRBD2
v_call: TRBV28
clone_size: .
cdr3_aa: CASSLGLAGERDNEQFF
cdr3_nt: TGTGCCAGCAGTTTAGGACTAGCGGGAGAACGGGACAATGAGCAGTTCTTC

j_call: TRBJ1-4
d_call: .
v_call: TRBV9
clone_size: .
cdr3_aa: CASSGPGTLNEKLFF
cdr3_nt: TGTGCCAGCAGCGGGCCTGGGACATTGAATGAAAAACTGTTTTTT

j_call: TRBJ2-7
d_call: TRBD1
v_call: TRBV27
clone_size: .
cdr3_aa: CASSPYRGLPYEQYF
cdr3_nt: TGTGCCAGCAGTCCCTACAGGGGCCTTCCCTACGAGCAGTACTTC

j_call: TRBJ2-3
d_call: TRBD2
v_call: TRBV27
clone_size: .
cdr3_aa: CASSSPTSGAMSTDTQYF
cdr3_nt: TGTGCCAGCAGTTCCCCGACTAGCGGGGCCATGAGCACAGATACGCAGTATTTT

j_call: TRBJ2-7
d_call: .
v_call: TRBV5-1
clone_size: .
cdr3_aa: CASSLIAAGFRTKEQYF
cdr3_nt: TGCGCCAGCAGCTTGATCGCTGCGGGGTTTCGGACGAAAGAGCAGTACTTC

j_call: TRBJ1-5
d_call: TRBD1
v_call: TRBV6-1
clone_size: .
cdr3_aa: CASSEGDRGFQPQHF
cdr3_nt: TGTGCCAGCAGTGAAGGAGACAGGGGGTTTCAGCCCCAGCATTTT

j_call: TRBJ2-1
d_call: TRBD2
v_call: TRBV10-3
clone_size: .
cdr3_aa: CAISDFPLAGTGYNEQFF
cdr3_nt: TGTGCCATCAGTGATTTTCCATTAGCGGGGACTGGTTACAATGAGCAGTTCTTC

j_call: TRBJ2-7
d_call: TRBD1
v_call: TRBV6-5
clone_size: .
cdr3_aa: CASRPGQGNEQYF
cdr3_nt: TGTGCCAGCAGGCCGGGACAGGGGAACGAGCAGTACTTC

j_call: TRBJ2-1
d_call: TRBD2
v_call: TRBV28
clone_size: .
cdr3_aa: CASSWGGTSYNEQFF
cdr3_nt: TGTGCCAGCAGTTGGGGTGGGACTAGCTACAATGAGCAGTTCTTC

j_call: TRBJ1-2
d_call: .
v_call: TRBV6-4
clone_size: .
cdr3_aa: CASSVSGGYGYTF
cdr3_nt: TGTGCCAGCAGTGTCTCAGGAGGCTATGGCTACACCTTC

j_call: TRBJ2-3
d_call: .
v_call: TRBV19
clone_size: .
cdr3_aa: CASSIAGDPDTQYF
cdr3_nt: TGTGCCAGTAGTATAGCGGGGGACCCAGATACGCAGTATTTT

j_call: TRBJ2-5
d_call: TRBD2
v_call: TRBV5-1
clone_size: .
cdr3_aa: CASSLGVGGNMRETQYF
cdr3_nt: TGCGCCAGCAGCTTGGGTGTCGGGGGGAACATGCGCGAGACCCAGTACTTC

j_call: TRBJ1-1
d_call: .
v_call: TRBV21-1
clone_size: .
cdr3_aa: CASSTPGSMGTEAFF
cdr3_nt: TGTGCCAGCAGCACACCCGGGAGTATGGGCACTGAAGCTTTCTTT

j_call: TRBJ2-7
d_call: TRBD1
v_call: TRBV5-1
clone_size: .
cdr3_aa: CASSPTGGSYEQYF
cdr3_nt: TGCGCCAGCAGCCCGACAGGGGGCTCCTACGAGCAGTACTTC

j_call: TRBJ2-7
d_call: TRBD1
v_call: TRBV7-9
clone_size: .
cdr3_aa: CASSPRDRATYEQYF
cdr3_nt: TGTGCCAGCAGCCCTCGGGACAGGGCTACCTACGAGCAGTACTTC